This T cell receptor beta chain appears in the sequencing data of a study of control samples from healthy donors and cancer patients. Using immunoSEQ multiplex PCR, the repertoire was profiled, and TCRdb retains in-frame clones only, with some absent. Its listing shows roughly 190,000 clones. The origin of this receptor is a woman between 25 and 40 years old in good health. Specimen: blood.

The CDR3 reads CASSQDRGGDGYTF. The CDR3 nucleotides are TGCGCCAGCAGCCAAGATCGAGGGGGCGATGGCTACACCTTC. The V gene is TRBV4-3, the J gene TRBJ1-2, with 7 bases lining up with TRBD1. J gave up 6 bases and V 0 bases, and 4 bases lay outside the gene matches. Germline CDR1 LGHNA, CDR2 YSLEER. The CDR3 runs to 14 residues.